This TCR beta chain originates from a study of cytomegalovirus exposure and HLA in healthy donors. The study's findings and limits: No immune exposure information besides CMV serostatus was available.

Primers for the PCR totalled 60 Vbeta and 13 Jbeta. Sequenced by immunoSEQ multiplex PCR; TCRdb stores in-frame clones only, minus some. The sample carries more than 200,000 clones, 65% to 90% recorded once. There are a few counts of this clone. Antigen: not known. The CDR3 runs 14 residues. Germline CDR1 and CDR2: SGDLS and YYNGEE. Deletions cut 0 bases from V and 7 bases from J, with 8 bases between. These donors, healthy bone marrow donors, were studied. The sequence derives from a girl aged 5 to 17 in good health and CMV-seronegative. V gene TRBV9 combines with J gene TRBJ1-6; D not certain. The sequencing sample was made of PBMCs. The CDR3 loop is CASSVGAENSPLHF. In nucleotides, the CDR3 is TGTGCCAGCAGCGTAGGGGCAGAAAATTCACCCCTCCACTTT. Full variable domain (missing parts from reference TRBV9 and TRBJ1-6): DSGVTQTPKHLITATGQRVTLRCSPRSGDLSVYWYQQSLDQGLQFLIQYYNGEERAKGNILERFSAQQFPDLHSELNLSSLELGDSALYFCASSVGAENSPLHFGNGTRLTVT.